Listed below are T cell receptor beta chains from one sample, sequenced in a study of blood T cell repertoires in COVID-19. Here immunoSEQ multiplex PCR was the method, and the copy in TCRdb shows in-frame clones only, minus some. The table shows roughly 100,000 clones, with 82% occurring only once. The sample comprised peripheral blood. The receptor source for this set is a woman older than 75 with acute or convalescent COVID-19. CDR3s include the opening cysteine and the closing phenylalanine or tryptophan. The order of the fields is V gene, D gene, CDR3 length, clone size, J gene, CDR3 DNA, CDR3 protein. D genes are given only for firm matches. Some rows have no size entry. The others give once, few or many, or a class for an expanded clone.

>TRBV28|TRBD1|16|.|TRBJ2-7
TGTGCCAGCAGTCCCTGGGGACAGGTGACGTCCTACGAGCAGTACTTC
CASSPWGQVTSYEQYF
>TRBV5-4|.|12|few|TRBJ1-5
TGTGCCAGCAGCTTCCAGGGCCAGCCCCAGCATTTT
CASSFQGQPQHF
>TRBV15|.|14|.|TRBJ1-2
TGTGCCACCAGCAGGATCCCCCCGGGACATGTAGATACCTTC
CATSRIPPGHVDTF
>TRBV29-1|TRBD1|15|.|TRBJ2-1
TGCAGCGTTGGGCCGCGGACAGGGGTTGGGAATGAGCAGTTCTTC
CSVGPRTGVGNEQFF
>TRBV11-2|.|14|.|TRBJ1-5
TGTGCCAGCAGCTTAGGAGGTTACAATCAGCCCCAGCATTTT
CASSLGGYNQPQHF
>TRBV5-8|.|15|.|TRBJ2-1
TGTGCCAGCAGCTTTCAGGGGGGTGCCTACAATGAGCAGTTCTTC
CASSFQGGAYNEQFF
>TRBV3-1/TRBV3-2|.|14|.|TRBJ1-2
TGTGCCAGCAGCCAAGGACAGTTTAACTATGGCTACACCTTC
CASSQGQFNYGYTF
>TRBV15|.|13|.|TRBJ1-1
TGTGCCACCAGCAGAGGGACAGCCAATGAAGCTTTCTTT
CATSRGTANEAFF
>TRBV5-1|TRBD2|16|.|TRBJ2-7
TGCGCCAGCAGTATGGCCGGGACTAGCGGAAACTACGAGCAGTACTTC
CASSMAGTSGNYEQYF
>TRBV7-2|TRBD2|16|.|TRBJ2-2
TGTGCCAGCAGCCTCAACGCCGGGACTAGTGTCGGGGAGCTGTTTTTT
CASSLNAGTSVGELFF
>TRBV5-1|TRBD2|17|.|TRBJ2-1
TGCGCCAGCAGCTATTTCGGACTAGCGGGAGAAAGGAATGAGCAGTTCTTC
CASSYFGLAGERNEQFF
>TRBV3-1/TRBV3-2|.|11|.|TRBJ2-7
TGTGCCAGCAGCCAGACAGTTGAGCAGTACTTC
CASSQTVEQYF